The rows below give T cell receptor beta chains drawn from one sample of a study of OX40 agonist ivuxolimab in advanced cancers. This table comes from immunoSEQ multiplex PCR, and its TCRdb copy is limited to in-frame clones, with some not included. The sample has approximately 69,000 clones, roughly 84% seen once. The sequencing here drew on CD4+ or CD8+ T cells sorted from blood, taken in a trial of the OX40 agonist ivuxolimab. All receptors derive from an adult with an advanced solid tumor such as melanoma, head and neck, liver or kidney cancer. The CDR3 runs from the conserved cysteine through the conserved F or W. A D gene is named only where the DNA matches it firmly. Some rows mark clone size as missing; the rest say once, few, many or name a class of expanded clone.

v_gene	abundance	j_gene	d_gene	CDR3aa	CDR3nt
TRBV5-4	NA	TRBJ2-5	TRBD1	CASSFYRGIQETQYF	TGTGCCAGCAGCTTTTACAGGGGGATCCAAGAGACCCAGTACTTC
TRBV5-6	NA	TRBJ1-5	TRBD1	CASSLARDRGRGNQPQHF	TGTGCCAGCAGCTTGGCCCGGGACAGGGGGCGAGGCAATCAGCCCCAGCATTTT
TRBV5-4	NA	TRBJ2-1	TRBD2	CASSSGGFGTRGGEQFF	TGTGCCAGCAGCTCCGGAGGGTTCGGGACACGGGGGGGCGAGCAGTTCTTC
TRBV29-1	NA	TRBJ2-7	NA	CSVTSRSSTYEQYF	TGCAGCGTTACCTCTAGGAGTTCCACCTACGAGCAGTACTTC
TRBV5-4	once	TRBJ1-1	TRBD1	CASSFDRGGTEAFF	TGTGCCAGCAGCTTCGACAGGGGGGGCACTGAAGCTTTCTTT
TRBV7-6	NA	TRBJ2-5	NA	CASKFAGLETQYF	TGTGCCAGCAAGTTCGCAGGGTTGGAGACCCAGTACTTC
TRBV6-5	NA	TRBJ2-1	TRBD2	CASSTGTSNEQFF	TGTGCCAGCAGCACAGGGACTAGCAATGAGCAGTTCTTC
TRBV2	NA	TRBJ1-2	NA	CASFGGNGYTF	TGTGCCAGCTTTGGGGGAAATGGCTACACCTTC
TRBV11-2	NA	TRBJ2-7	TRBD1	CASRPNRGSYEQYF	TGTGCCAGCAGACCCAACAGGGGCTCCTACGAGCAGTACTTC
TRBV5-6	NA	TRBJ2-1	NA	CASSARLISSANNEQFF	TGTGCCAGCAGCGCTAGGCTGATCTCATCGGCGAACAATGAGCAGTTCTTC
TRBV5-3	NA	TRBJ2-6	NA	CARTRRPGANVLTF	TGTGCCAGAACGCGCCGGCCTGGGGCCAACGTCCTGACTTTC
TRBV28	NA	TRBJ2-5	NA	CASSPRGVPQETQYF	TGTGCCAGCAGTCCCCGGGGAGTCCCTCAAGAGACCCAGTACTTC
TRBV7-2	NA	TRBJ2-7	TRBD1	CASSPWTGAYYEQYF	TGTGCCAGCAGCCCTTGGACAGGGGCGTACTACGAGCAGTACTTC
TRBV2	NA	TRBJ1-6	NA	CASRGATYNSPLHF	TGTGCCAGCAGGGGGGCAACCTATAATTCACCCCTCCACTTT
TRBV7-9	NA	TRBJ2-2	TRBD2	CASSPRTSRTTNTGELFF	TGTGCCAGCAGCCCCCGGACTAGCAGGACCACTAACACCGGGGAGCTGTTTTTT
TRBV4-2	NA	TRBJ1-1	NA	CASSGGDTEAFF	TGTGCCAGCAGCGGGGGAGACACTGAAGCTTTCTTT
TRBV19	NA	TRBJ1-2	TRBD1	CASSARQGTYF	TGTGCCAGTAGTGCCCGACAGGGTACTTACTTC
TRBV27	NA	TRBJ1-1	NA	CASSLTVRTEAFF	TGTGCCAGCAGTTTAACGGTTCGGACTGAAGCTTTCTTT
TRBV28	NA	TRBJ1-1	NA	CASSPHGTTGTEAFF	TGTGCCAGCAGTCCCCACGGGACAACGGGCACTGAAGCTTTCTTT
TRBV2	NA	TRBJ1-3	NA	CASAGYSGNTIYF	TGTGCCAGCGCCGGATACTCTGGAAACACCATATATTTT
TRBV4-1	NA	TRBJ1-6	NA	CASSQDRGARSPLHF	TGCGCCAGCAGCCAAGATAGGGGGGCCCGGTCACCCCTCCACTTT
TRBV2	NA	TRBJ2-2	TRBD1	CASSPGTGMSGELFF	TGTGCCAGCAGTCCCGGGACAGGGATGTCCGGGGAGCTGTTTTTT
TRBV11-2	NA	TRBJ2-5	NA	CASSLLGRPQETQYF	TGTGCCAGCAGCTTATTGGGGAGGCCTCAAGAGACCCAGTACTTC